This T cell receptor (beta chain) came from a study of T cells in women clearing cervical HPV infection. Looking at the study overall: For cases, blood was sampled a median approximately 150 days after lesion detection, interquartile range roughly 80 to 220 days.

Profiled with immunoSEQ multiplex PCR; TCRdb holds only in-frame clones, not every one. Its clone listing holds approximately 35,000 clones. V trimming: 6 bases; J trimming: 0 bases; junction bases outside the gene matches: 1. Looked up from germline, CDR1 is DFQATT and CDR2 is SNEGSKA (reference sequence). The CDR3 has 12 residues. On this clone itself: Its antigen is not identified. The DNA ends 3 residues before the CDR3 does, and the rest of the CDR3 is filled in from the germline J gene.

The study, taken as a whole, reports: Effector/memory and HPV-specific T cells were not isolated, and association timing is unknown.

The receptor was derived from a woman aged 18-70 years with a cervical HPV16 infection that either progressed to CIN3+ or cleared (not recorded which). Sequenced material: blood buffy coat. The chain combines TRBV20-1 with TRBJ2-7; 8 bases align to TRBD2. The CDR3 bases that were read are TGCAGTGCCGGGACTAGCTCCTACGAG. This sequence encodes CSAGTSSYE. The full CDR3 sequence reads CSAGTSSYEQYF.